This T cell receptor beta chain was retrieved from a study of blood T cell repertoires in COVID-19. This CDR3 contains 15 residues. Germline values: CDR1 ENHRY, CDR2 SYGVKD. Trimming cost V 8 bases and J 2 bases; bases outside gene matches: 6. TCRdb's copy holds only in-frame clones and misses some; the assay was immunoSEQ multiplex PCR. The sample lists some 460,000 clones, about 85% occurring once. Across about 22 US areas, participants ranged in age from roughly 18 to 95 years. This clone was recorded only once. This receptor was identified in a woman aged 18 to 35 with acute COVID-19. The sequenced material came from PBMCs or T cells enriched from blood (not recorded which). This sequence joins TRBV10-3 and TRBJ1-3; 10 bases fit TRBD1. CDR3 coding DNA: TGTGCCATCTGGGACAGGGGAATGCCTGGAAACACCATATATTTT. Translated: CAIWDRGMPGNTIYF.